These 29 T cell receptor beta chains were all obtained from the same sample, sequenced in a study of shared clonotypes between healthy human individuals. Assay used: immunoSEQ multiplex PCR; TCRdb lists only in-frame clones, some missing. The sample includes approximately 1.4 million clones, about 98% of them seen just once. The sample was naive CD4+ T cells sorted from blood. Subset meaning: CD45RA+ positively selected. The origin of the receptors is a man aged 30 to 39 in good health.

V and J are TRBV18 and TRBJ2-5, with D perhaps TRBD1 or TRBD2 (5 bases each). Germline lookup yields CDR1 KGHSH and CDR2 LQKENI. V dropped 2 bases and J dropped 5 bases, with 18 bases sitting between them. This CDR3 region has 16 residues. CDR3 residues: CASSPFRTRGRETQYF. The CDR3, as DNA: TGTGCCAGCTCACCATTTCGAACTAGGGGCCGGGAGACCCAGTACTTC.

V is TRBV6-1 and J is TRBJ2-7; 10 bases map to TRBD2. The germline V gene has CDR1 MNHNS and CDR2 SASEGT. V shed 4 bases and J 4 bases; nucleotides not matched to a gene: 10. The CDR3 totals 16 residues. The DNA for the CDR3 is TGTGCCAGCAGTGCCCTAGCGGGAGCGGGTTCTTACGAGCAGTACTTC. It yields the protein CASSALAGAGSYEQYF.

This chain uses TRBV7-9 with TRBJ2-5, with TRBD1 matching over 9 bases. Looked up from germline, CDR1 is SEHNR and CDR2 is FQNEAQ (reference sequence). V lost 5 bases and J lost 2; bases outside the gene matches: 6. The CDR3 length is 15 residues. The CDR3 is CASSRWDREQETQYF. CDR3 bases: TGTGCCAGCAGCCGATGGGACAGGGAGCAAGAGACCCAGTACTTC.

The rearrangement links TRBV5-1 to TRBJ1-4; unclear D gene. Germline-derived CDR1 and CDR2 are SGHRS and YFSETQ. The V gene lost 0 bases and the J gene lost 7 bases, with 10 bases spanning the gap. The length of the CDR3 is 14 residues. The chain's CDR3 is CASSLGTYGEKLFF. The CDR3 DNA sequence: TGCGCCAGCAGCTTGGGAACATACGGTGAAAAACTGTTTTTT.

The chain carries TRBV30 and TRBJ2-1; 7 nucleotides line up with TRBD1. Germline CDR1 and CDR2: GTSNPN and SVGIG (reference sequence). The length of the CDR3 is 13 residues. The V segment lost 1 base and the J segment 6 bases; nucleotides outside the gene matches: 3. The CDR3, as DNA: TGTGCCTGGAGTGACAGGGGTCCCAATGAGCAGTTCTTC. The encoded protein is CAWSDRGPNEQFF.

The chain links TRBV28 to TRBJ2-7; D call uncertain. CDR3 length: 12 amino acids. Germline CDR1 and CDR2: MDHEN and SYDVKM. Trimming removed 2 bases at V and 2 bases at J, with 4 bases between. The CDR3 sequence is CASSLKAYEQYF. CDR3 bases: TGTGCCAGCAGTTTAAAGGCCTACGAGCAGTACTTC.

The V gene is TRBV7-2, the J gene TRBJ2-7; D may be TRBD2 (6 bases). The CDR3 has 15 amino acids. The germline V gene encodes CDR1 SGHTA and CDR2 FQGNSA. The germline V and J ends were trimmed by 7 bases and 3 bases, with 19 bases remaining between them. The CDR3 reads CASTLGRRDDYEQYF. The CDR3 bases are TGTGCCAGCACCTTGGGTCGGCGGGATGACTACGAGCAGTACTTC.

Concerning this clone itself: Within the sample, other DNA sequences also encode this same CDR3. The chain combines TRBV28 with TRBJ1-1; D is uncertain. Trimming took 2 bases from V and 2 from J, leaving 9 bases between them. The germline V gene encodes CDR1 MDHEN and CDR2 SYDVKM. This CDR3 spans 14 amino acids. The CDR3 sequence: CASSLRQSNTEAFF. The CDR3 region has the DNA TGTGCCAGCAGTTTAAGACAAAGCAACACTGAAGCTTTCTTT.

This sequence joins TRBV5-1 and TRBJ2-3, with 14 bases matching TRBD2. Germline V gene sequence: CDR1 SGHRS, CDR2 YFSETQ. V dropped 4 bases and J dropped 6; count of bases not matched to a gene: 10. The CDR3 covers 17 residues. The CDR3 region is CASSDGTSGSTFDTQYF. As DNA, the CDR3 is TGCGCCAGCAGCGACGGGACTAGCGGGAGTACTTTTGATACGCAGTATTTT.

The chain combines TRBV7-2 with TRBJ2-3; D unresolved. Trimming stripped 0 bases from V and 6 bases from J, with 7 bases between. Per the germline V gene, CDR1 is SGHTA and CDR2 is FQGNSA. The CDR3 has 13 residues. As DNA, the CDR3 is TGTGCCAGCAGCTTAGCGCGCGAGGATACGCAGTATTTT. Its protein is CASSLAREDTQYF. Combining the CDR3 with reference TRBV7-2 and TRBJ2-3 gives the whole variable domain GAGVSQSPSNKVTEKGKDVELRCDPISGHTALYWYRQSLGQGLEFLIYFQGNSAPDKSGLPSDRFSAERTGGSVSTLTIQRTQQEDSAVYLCASSLAREDTQYFGPGTRLTVL.

The rearrangement joins TRBV29-1 to TRBJ2-1; the D is unclear. The CDR3 is made up of 12 amino acids. Germline V gene data show CDR1 as SQVTM and CDR2 as ANQGSEA. Trimming took off 6 bases at V and 4 bases at J, with 10 bases between the two ends. Here the CDR3 reads CSVTTNYNEQFF. CDR3 DNA sequence: TGCAGCGTCACCACAAATTACAATGAGCAGTTCTTC.

V gene TRBV18 combines with J gene TRBJ2-5; D may be TRBD2 (7 bases). The CDR3 has 15 residues. Germline loops: CDR1 KGHSH, CDR2 LQKENI. Trimming pared 3 bases from V and 4 bases from J, leaving 15 bases between. In nucleotides, the CDR3 is TGTGCCAGCTCACCTCCTAAGGGGGGGTCAGAGACCCAGTACTTC. Its protein product is CASSPPKGGSETQYF. The full variable domain, in which reference TRBV18 and TRBJ2-5 provide the parts outside the CDR3, is NAGVMQNPRHLVRRRGQEARLRCSPMKGHSHVYWYRQLPEEGLKFMVYLQKENIIDESGMPKERFSAEFPKEGPSILRIQQVVRGDSAAYFCASSPPKGGSETQYFGPGTRLLVL.

The gene calls are TRBV7-9 and TRBJ2-1, with 7 positions matching TRBD2. The CDR3 extends over 18 amino acids. The trim removed 5 bases at V and 4 bases at J, leaving 17 bases unmatched. Germline assignment: CDR1 SEHNR and CDR2 FQNEAQ (reference sequence). In DNA form, the CDR3 reads TGTGCCAGCAGCACTGGGGGAGGGCAAAATGCGGGTTACAATGAGCAGTTCTTC. It codes for CASSTGGGQNAGYNEQFF. The full variable domain, completed using reference TRBV7-9 and TRBJ2-1, is DTGVSQNPRHKITKRGQNVTFRCDPISEHNRLYWYRQTLGQGPEFLTYFQNEAQLEKSRLLSDRFSAERPKGSFSTLEIQRTEQGDSAMYLCASSTGGGQNAGYNEQFFGPGTRLTVL.

The chain couples TRBV25-1 to TRBJ2-5, with 9 bases fitting TRBD2. CDR3 length: 14 residues. V lost 3 bases to trimming and J lost 4 bases; unmatched junction nucleotides: 3. The germline V gene encodes CDR1 MGHDK and CDR2 SYGVNS. CDR3: CASSDSGSLETQYF. The CDR3 DNA is TGTGCCAGCAGTGATAGCGGGAGTTTAGAGACCCAGTACTTC.

The chain employs TRBV10-2 and TRBJ1-1; possible D gene TRBD1, 6 bases. The V end was cut by 3 bases, the J end by 1 base, with 6 bases between. In germline, CDR1 is WSHSY, CDR2 SAAADI. This CDR3 has 13 amino acids. The CDR3 protein is CASSEQGNTEAFF. CDR3 in DNA: TGCGCCAGCAGTGAACAGGGGAACACTGAAGCTTTCTTT.

This chain links TRBV6-1 with TRBJ2-1, with D perhaps TRBD1 or TRBD2 (5 bases each). V lost 2 bases to trimming and J lost 9 bases, with 17 bases between them. The CDR3 runs to 15 residues. Germline assignment: CDR1 MNHNS and CDR2 SASEGT. In DNA, the CDR3 is TGTGCCAGCAGTGAATTGCAGGGTACTGGGGGTGAGCAGTTCTTC. Translation gives CASSELQGTGGEQFF.

As for this clone: This CDR3 is also generated by other DNA sequences in the sample. V gene TRBV5-4 combines with J gene TRBJ2-7; D remains ambiguous. This CDR3 is built from 12 residues. Trimming took 1 base from V and 2 from J, leaving 4 bases between them. CDR1 and CDR2 (germline): SGHNT, YYREEE (reference sequence). CDR3 amino acids: CASSLRPYEQYF. The CDR3 nucleotides read TGTGCCAGCAGCTTGCGGCCCTACGAGCAGTACTTC.

J is TRBJ1-1 and V is TRBV5-4, with 7 bases that match TRBD1. Germline loops: CDR1 SGHNT, CDR2 YYREEE (reference sequence). J gave up 5 bases and V 4 bases, and 14 bases lay outside the gene matches. The CDR3 loop spans 16 amino acids. Written as DNA, the CDR3 is TGTGCCAGCAGCAAATGGACAGGCCCCTCTAAGACTGAAGCTTTCTTT. This codes for CASSKWTGPSKTEAFF.

This chain uses TRBV7-8 with TRBJ2-1, with D unresolved. Germline V lookup: CDR1 SGHVS, CDR2 FQNEAQ. The CDR3 sequence is 16 residues long. V lost 5 bases and J lost 10, with 24 bases in between. The CDR3 DNA reads as TGTGCCAGCAGCCCCTCTCGGGTAGCCCCAGTGGGAGAGCAGTTCTTC. The encoded protein is CASSPSRVAPVGEQFF.

The DNA of the CDR3 is TGCAGCGGGGACAGGGGGATTGGTGGCTACACCTTC. It specifies CSGDRGIGGYTF. The chain carries TRBV29-1 and TRBJ1-2, with 11 positions matching TRBD1. J gave up 7 bases and V 7 bases, and 5 bases lay outside the gene matches. The CDR3 contains 12 residues. Germline V gene sequence: CDR1 SQVTM, CDR2 ANQGSEA.

This clone was seen a single time. The chain uses TRBV29-1 and TRBJ1-3; no firm D call. The CDR3 is made up of 13 amino acids. The ends were cut back, 6 bases at V and 4 bases at J, with 13 bases in the middle. Germline V gene lookup returns CDR1 SQVTM and CDR2 ANQGSEA. The CDR3 DNA sequence: TGCAGCGTGTACTTCGGACCAGGAAACACCATATATTTT. This codes for CSVYFGPGNTIYF.

The gene calls are TRBV9 and TRBJ2-1; 12 nucleotides agree with TRBD1. This CDR3 is 17 amino acids long. V lost 0 bases, J lost 9 bases, and 10 bases stayed unmatched. In germline, CDR1 is SGDLS, CDR2 YYNGEE. Here the CDR3 DNA reads TGTGCCAGCAGCGTAGACGGGACAGGGGGCGTTAAGGGTGAGCAGTTCTTC. Residues: CASSVDGTGGVKGEQFF.

The rearrangement links TRBV28 to TRBJ2-7, with 12 bases fitting TRBD2. With V trimmed by 6 bases and J by 9 bases, 15 bases remained unmatched. The length of the CDR3 is 16 residues. Germline CDR1 reads MDHEN; CDR2 reads SYDVKM. CDR3 in DNA: TGTGCCAGCAGGCTAAGTGACGCTAGCGGGAGGGCATCGCAGTACTTC. Amino acid sequence: CASRLSDASGRASQYF.

The rearrangement links TRBV5-6 to TRBJ2-7; 10 bases align to TRBD1. Germline lookup yields CDR1 SGHDT and CDR2 YYEEEE. The CDR3 contains 18 residues. The V and J ends lost 0 bases and 5 bases, in that order; junction bases with no gene match: 14. CDR3 residues: CASSLETGGVISRNEQYF. In DNA, the CDR3 is TGTGCCAGCAGCTTGGAGACAGGGGGCGTAATAAGTCGCAACGAGCAGTACTTC.

This chain links TRBV30 with TRBJ2-2; the D gene is possibly TRBD1 (5 bases). The V end was cut by 1 base, the J end by 10 bases, with 13 bases between. The germline gives CDR1 GTSNPN, CDR2 SVGIG (reference sequence). The CDR3 spans 13 residues. The CDR3: CAWSGRVFEELFF. CDR3 nucleotides: TGTGCCTGGAGTGGCAGGGTATTTGAGGAGCTGTTTTTT.

V gene TRBV10-3 combines with J gene TRBJ2-7; TRBD1 agrees at 8 bases. Germline loops: CDR1 ENHRY, CDR2 SYGVKD. CDR3 size: 14 residues. J gave up 3 bases and V 7 bases, and 8 bases lay outside the gene matches. Here the CDR3 DNA reads TGTGCCATCAACCCGGGACAGGAGTTCTACGAGCAGTACTTC. As protein: CAINPGQEFYEQYF.

This chain links TRBV19 with TRBJ2-3, with 8 bases fitting TRBD2. Trimming removed 5 bases from V and 2 bases from J; junction bases left unmatched: 6. The germline gives CDR1 LNHDA, CDR2 SQIVND (reference sequence). The CDR3 has 15 amino acids. CDR3 in DNA: TGTGCCAGTAGTGTCTTTAGCGGGACCACAGATACGCAGTATTTT. It translates to CASSVFSGTTDTQYF.

The J gene is TRBJ2-7, the V gene TRBV6-4; TRBD2 matches at 8 bases. Per the germline V gene, CDR1 is MRHNA and CDR2 is SNTAGT. The J segment lost 1 base and the V segment lost 9 bases, leaving 14 bases of the junction unmatched. The CDR3 is 16 amino acids. CDR3 sequence reads: CARGELVLAGSYEQYF. The CDR3 DNA is TGTGCCAGGGGGGAACTCGTCCTAGCGGGTTCCTACGAGCAGTACTTC.

The rearrangement uses TRBV10-3 and TRBJ1-5, with D possibly being TRBD1 (6 bases). The CDR3 contains 13 residues. V was clipped by 7 bases and J by 4 bases, with 11 bases between them. Germline CDR1 ENHRY, CDR2 SYGVKD. CDR3 in DNA: TGTGCCATCACTACAGGGTTTAATCAGCCCCAGCATTTT. This translates into CAITTGFNQPQHF.